What follows describes a single T cell receptor (beta chain). This clone was counted a single time. This clone's antigen is unknown. No much larger clone is present one base from it, and per-base qualities are unavailable. TCRbeta CDR3 regions were amplified from genomic DNA by means of the immunoSEQ Assay, a bias-controlled multiplex PCR. The paper's processing steps were these. The number of nucleated cells in each sample was estimated from the amplification of reference gene primers within the assay. To quantify the absolute abundance of each unique TCRbeta CDR3 rearrangement, sequence reads were collapsed and filtered. For each sample, productive Simpson clonality was calculated as the square root of Simpson's diversity index across productive rearrangements. TCRdb stores this immuneACCESS table with in-frame sequences only. Part of the clones is absent; in the studies checked, under half of the shortfall reflects unresolved V genes, and no reason is known for the rest. V and J calls and clone size are those listed in that table; D and trimming were worked out from the DNA. The sample table lists 300,000 to 400,000 clones, about 88% of them with a count of one. The ten most abundant clones make up more than 5.5% of the sample.

One collaborating source in Seattle enrolled patients while the patients were actively infected and followed the patients over time throughout the course of disease. The collaborating institutions used their own protocols to collect whole blood in K2EDTA tubes. For TCRbeta analysis, collaborators shipped samples in one of three forms: frozen whole blood, isolated PBMCs, or DNA extracted from either of those sample types. This entry is derived from a study of blood T cell repertoires in COVID-19 (dated by TCRdb to between 2020 and 2021). Background on the whole study: Samples from collaborators originated in the United States, Italy and Spain and spanned both the acute and convalescent phases of COVID-19. The material from the prospective study consisted of cDNA or gDNA derived from T cells, B-cell-depleted T cells, or PBMCs. Subjects who had been exposed to COVID-19, were actively infected with it, or had recovered from it provided the deeply sampled blood TCRbeta repertoires that made up the dataset. Where HLA class I and class II types were available, the types were taken from metadata supplied by the sample provider, not from assay-based typing. A de-identified subject ID, COVID-19 status, age in years and sex were almost always included in the sample metadata. A freely available public database, intended as a resource for researchers studying the immune response to SARS-CoV-2, is where the repertoires were released. Samples were obtained from the ongoing ImmuneRACE study (first 160 participants) and from 1,254 subjects provided by 6 global collaborators. Overall study results and their limits: The amount of clinical and demographic metadata varied by source and participant and was provided uncurated.

Unmatched junction bases come to 6, with V trimmed by 5 bases and J by 3 bases. Measured from the cysteine to the phenylalanine, the CDR3 is 13 residues long. Here the CDR3 DNA is all that survives: 39 bases in frame from base 1. In the germline V gene, CDR1 corresponds to SQVTM and CDR2 to ANQGSEA. This TCR was recovered from a woman in her 70s with COVID-19, enrolled during active disease. The chain uses TRBV29-1 and TRBJ2-7; 8 nucleotides in the junction match TRBD1. Material for sequencing was peripheral blood. The DNA sequence is TGCAGCGTTTCTCAGGGGGCTTTCTACGAGCAGTACTTC. This encodes CSVSQGAFYEQYF.